These 22 T cell receptor beta chains were sequenced from one sample in a study of shared clonotypes between healthy human individuals. Some clones are missing from TCRdb's copy, which holds only in-frame ones; the method was immunoSEQ multiplex PCR. The sample lists over 2 million clones, roughly 94% occurring once. The sequencing input was naive CD4+ T cells sorted from blood. Noted subset: CD45RA+ positively selected. These TCRs come from a man in his late teens or twenties in good health.

V is TRBV5-1 and J is TRBJ1-1; possible D gene TRBD1, 6 bases. V lost 4 bases, J lost 4 bases, and 11 bases lay in between. The CDR3 totals 13 residues. Germline V lookup: CDR1 SGHRS, CDR2 YFSETQ. CDR3 DNA: TGCGCCAGCAGCAGAGGGGGACCCACTGAAGCTTTCTTT. This codes for CASSRGGPTEAFF.

The chain carries TRBV28 and TRBJ2-6; the D gene is possibly TRBD2 (5 bases). V was trimmed by 5 bases and J by 2 bases, leaving 7 bases between them. The CDR3 length is 14 residues. Germline V gene sequence: CDR1 MDHEN, CDR2 SYDVKM. CDR3 nucleotides: TGTGCCAGCAGTGGAGGAGCTGGGGCCAACGTCCTGACTTTC. The encoded protein is CASSGGAGANVLTF.

This chain uses TRBV7-8 with TRBJ2-1; 13 positions match TRBD2. The germline V gene has CDR1 SGHVS and CDR2 FQNEAQ. The CDR3 consists of 15 residues. With V trimmed by 5 bases and J by 6 bases, 4 bases remained unmatched. The CDR3, as DNA: TGTGCCAGCAGCCCCGGACTAGCGGGAGCCAATGAGCAGTTCTTC. It specifies CASSPGLAGANEQFF.

The chain links TRBV7-9 to TRBJ2-7, with D unresolved. The CDR3 is 12 residues long. V shed 5 bases and J shed 5 bases, with 10 bases lying between them. Germline values: CDR1 SEHNR, CDR2 FQNEAQ (reference sequence). The CDR3 spells CASSLDYDEQYF. The DNA for the CDR3 is TGTGCCAGCAGCCTCGATTATGACGAGCAGTACTTC.

This clone was seen only once. The chain has TRBV5-1 and TRBJ2-3; 9 nucleotides line up with TRBD1. The CDR3 sequence is 16 residues long. Trimming cost V 5 bases and J 4 bases; bases outside gene matches: 11. Germline CDR1 is SGHRS and CDR2 is YFSETQ. The CDR3 protein is CASRFSGTGRSDTQYF. The CDR3 DNA follows: TGCGCCAGCAGGTTTTCCGGGACAGGGAGGTCAGATACGCAGTATTTT.

The chain recombines TRBV6-6 with TRBJ1-1, with D hard to call. Per the germline V gene, CDR1 is MNHNY and CDR2 is SVGAGI (reference sequence). The ends were cut back, 2 bases at V and 2 bases at J, with 12 bases in the middle. The CDR3 is 15 residues long. The CDR3 nucleotides read TGTGCCAGCAGTTACCAACGACTAGCTAACACTGAAGCTTTCTTT. It yields the protein CASSYQRLANTEAFF.

V is TRBV5-4 and J is TRBJ1-1; 10 nucleotides agree with TRBD1. This CDR3 has 16 residues. Germline V gives CDR1 SGHNT, CDR2 YYREEE (reference sequence). With V trimmed by 4 bases and J by 1 base, 7 bases remained unmatched. CDR3 protein: CASSLRQGAANTEAFF. The CDR3 nucleotides are TGTGCCAGCAGCCTACGACAGGGGGCGGCGAACACTGAAGCTTTCTTT.

This clone occurred a few times. Other DNA sequences from this sample encode an identical CDR3 as well. The chain joins TRBV20-1 to TRBJ2-7; TRBD2 is a possible D gene (5 bases). From germline, CDR1 is DFQATT and CDR2 SNEGSKA (reference sequence). CDR3 length: 11 amino acids. Trimming stripped 3 bases from V and 3 bases from J, with 6 bases between. CDR3 region: CSASGDYEQYF. As DNA, the CDR3 is TGCAGTGCTAGCGGGGACTACGAGCAGTACTTC.

Notes on this clone: The sample contains more than one DNA sequence encoding this CDR3. The V gene is TRBV5-1, the J gene TRBJ1-5; D is uncertain. V was pared by 0 bases and J by 3 bases, with 10 bases between. CDR1 is SGHRS and CDR2 is YFSETQ in the germline V gene. The CDR3 has 15 amino acids. The CDR3 DNA reads as TGCGCCAGCAGCTTGGAGGGCGGTGACAATCAGCCCCAGCATTTT. Translation gives CASSLEGGDNQPQHF.

This clone has a single count. Other DNA sequences of this sample code for an identical CDR3. The chain uses TRBV20-1 and TRBJ2-7; no firm D call. This CDR3 comprises 11 residues. Looked up from germline, CDR1 is DFQATT and CDR2 is SNEGSKA (reference sequence). V lost 3 bases and J lost 3, with 6 bases in between. CDR3 loop: CSASLGYEQYF. The CDR3 coding sequence is TGCAGTGCTAGTTTGGGCTACGAGCAGTACTTC.

The chain links TRBV6-5 to TRBJ1-1; D not resolved. The germline V gene has CDR1 MNHEY and CDR2 SVGAGI. The CDR3 sequence is 13 residues long. Trimming removed 9 bases at V and 2 bases at J, with 13 bases between. CDR3 nucleotides: TGTGCCAGTCAACGCCGGGGTAACACTGAAGCTTTCTTT. It encodes CASQRRGNTEAFF.

V and J are TRBV7-9 and TRBJ1-2, with D possibly being TRBD1 (6 bases). Germline CDR1 SEHNR, CDR2 FQNEAQ (reference sequence). Between the trimmed V and J ends, which lost 5 bases and 5 bases, there was a span of 15 bases. The CDR3 extends over 14 amino acids. The CDR3 here is CASSLDRSYYGYTF. The CDR3 DNA reads as TGTGCCAGCAGCCTCGACAGGAGCTATTATGGCTACACCTTC.

This chain uses TRBV7-2 with TRBJ1-4; TRBD1 matches at 7 bases. CDR3 length equals 14 residues. Germline assignment: CDR1 SGHTA and CDR2 FQGNSA. After removal of 3 bases from V and 6 bases from J, the junction contained 4 bases not matched to a gene. The DNA of the CDR3 is TGTGCCAGCAGCTTTGGGCAGGGGGATGAAAAACTGTTTTTT. This gives the protein CASSFGQGDEKLFF.

The chain has TRBV28 and TRBJ1-4; D is possibly TRBD1 (5 bases). The length of the CDR3 is 15 residues. Looked up from germline, CDR1 is MDHEN and CDR2 is SYDVKM. V was pared by 4 bases and J by 0 bases, with 9 bases between. In DNA, the CDR3 is TGTGCCAGCAGTTCTGCAGGGACAACTAATGAAAAACTGTTTTTT. It specifies CASSSAGTTNEKLFF.

The chain couples TRBV9 to TRBJ1-3; D possibly corresponds to TRBD1 (6 bases). Germline-derived CDR1 and CDR2 are SGDLS and YYNGEE. The CDR3 has 14 residues. V lost 3 bases and J 3 bases, leaving 10 bases between the germline ends. CDR3 coding DNA: TGTGCCAGCAGCGCAGGGGAAGTTGGAAACACCATATATTTT. Translating gives CASSAGEVGNTIYF.

As concerns this clone: This same CDR3 is encoded by further DNA sequences in the sample. V and J are TRBV6-5 and TRBJ2-7, with D perhaps assigned TRBD1 or TRBD2 (5 bases each). V lost 6 bases to trimming and J lost 0 bases, with 12 bases between them. This CDR3 is built from 14 residues. Germline CDR1 MNHEY, CDR2 SVGAGI. In DNA, the CDR3 is TGTGCCAGCAGACCTACGGGACGCTCCTACGAGCAGTACTTC. Translation: CASRPTGRSYEQYF.

This clone showed up just once. The chain uses TRBV28 and TRBJ1-1, with D possibly TRBD1 on 6 matching bases. Trimming took 3 bases from V and 4 from J, leaving 12 bases between them. The CDR3 spans 14 residues. CDR1 and CDR2 (germline): MDHEN, SYDVKM. The CDR3 coding sequence is TGTGCCAGCAGTTTTTCGGGGACAAGCACTGAAGCTTTCTTT. Encoded protein: CASSFSGTSTEAFF.

In its sample, this clone was seen once. The chain has TRBV7-9 and TRBJ1-6; TRBD1 might be the D (5 bases). V gave up 3 bases and J gave up 6 bases, with 12 bases separating them. The CDR3 is 15 amino acids. Per germline, CDR1 SEHNR and CDR2 FQNEAQ (reference sequence). The CDR3 loop is CASSLRDDVNSPLHF. CDR3 sequence (DNA): TGTGCCAGCAGCTTGCGGGACGATGTTAATTCACCCCTCCACTTT.

This rearrangement joins TRBV29-1 to TRBJ2-7; 9 bases line up with TRBD1. With V trimmed by 6 bases and J by 4 bases, 7 bases remained unmatched. The CDR3 is 13 residues long. From germline, CDR1 is SQVTM and CDR2 ANQGSEA. The DNA of the CDR3 is TGCAGCGTCATGGGACAGGGCTGGTACGAGCAGTACTTC. Translation gives CSVMGQGWYEQYF.

V is TRBV2 and J is TRBJ1-3; a weak D match, TRBD1 (6 bases). Trimming stripped 5 bases from V and 1 base from J, with 9 bases between. The CDR3 spans 14 residues. CDR1 is SNHLY, CDR2 FYNNEI, per germline. CDR3 in amino acids: CASSQDSSGNTIYF. The CDR3 DNA reads TGTGCCAGCAGTCAGGACAGTTCTGGAAACACCATATATTTT.

The V call is TRBV5-6, the J call TRBJ1-6, with D possibly being TRBD1 (6 bases). Per germline, CDR1 SGHDT and CDR2 YYEEEE. The CDR3 has 16 amino acids. V lost 1 base and J lost 4, with 12 bases in between. The CDR3 nucleotides read TGTGCCAGCAGCTTGTTGGACAGACAATATAATTCACCCCTCCACTTT. This translates into CASSLLDRQYNSPLHF.

Only one count was recorded for this clone. CDR3 region: CASSFRFGRAGNTGELFF. The DNA of the CDR3 is TGTGCCAGCAGCTTTAGGTTCGGGAGGGCCGGGAACACCGGGGAGCTGTTTTTT. The rearrangement joins TRBV11-2 to TRBJ2-2; 8 bases agree with TRBD2. CDR3 length: 18 amino acids. The germline gives CDR1 SGHAT, CDR2 FQNNGV. V trimming: 3 bases; J trimming: 1 base; junction bases outside the gene matches: 10.